This TCR beta chain appears in the sequencing data of a study of CD8 T cells in Susac syndrome. High-throughput TCR beta sequencing covered peripheral CD8+ and CD4+ T cells. All included Susac syndrome patients satisfied recently defined diagnostic criteria for definite or probable disease. TEMRA cells were FACS-enriched and CD8+ and CD4+ T cells negatively isolated. Reverse transcription used roughly 0.45 to 1 ug RNA and random hexamers. immunoSEQ multiplex PCR amplified TCR beta CDR3 across 54 Vbeta, 13 Jbeta. TCRdb processed the immunoSEQ multiplex PCR reads anew with MiXCR; each CDR3 protein has one entry. The sample lists under 150,000 distinct CDR3 sequences, approximately 96% seen once, with about 0.08% in the top ten. The CDR3 sequence is 15 residues long. V shed 0 bases and J 2 bases; nucleotides not matched to a gene: 0. The germline gives CDR1 SGHDT, CDR2 YYEEEE.

The sequence was collected from a human donor with Susac syndrome. The chain combines TRBV5-6 with TRBJ2-1; 9 positions match TRBD2. The sample taken for sequencing was CD4+ T cells from PBMCs. In DNA form, the CDR3 reads TGTGCCAGCAGCTTGGAGCGGGGGGCCTACAATGAGCAGTTCTTC. Residues: CASSLERGAYNEQFF.